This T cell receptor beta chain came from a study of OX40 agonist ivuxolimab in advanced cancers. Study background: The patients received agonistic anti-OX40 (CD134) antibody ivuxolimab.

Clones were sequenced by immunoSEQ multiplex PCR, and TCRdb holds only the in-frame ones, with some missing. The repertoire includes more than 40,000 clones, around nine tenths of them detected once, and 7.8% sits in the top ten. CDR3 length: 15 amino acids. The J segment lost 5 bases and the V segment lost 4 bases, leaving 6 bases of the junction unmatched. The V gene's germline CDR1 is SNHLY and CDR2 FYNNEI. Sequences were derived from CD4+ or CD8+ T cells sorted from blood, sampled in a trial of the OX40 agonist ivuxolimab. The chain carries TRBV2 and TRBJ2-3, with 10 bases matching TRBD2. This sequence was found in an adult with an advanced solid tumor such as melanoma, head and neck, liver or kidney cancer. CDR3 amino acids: CASSVAGGRGDTQYF. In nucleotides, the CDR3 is TGTGCCAGCAGTGTAGCGGGAGGCCGGGGAGATACGCAGTATTTT.